The 10 T cell receptor beta chains given below trace back to one sample, sequenced in a study of response to subunit inactivated influenza vaccine (dated by TCRdb to 2016 to 2018). Library preparation used RT-PCR. The reads were generated on an Illumina HiSeq 2500. The raw public data were reprocessed by TCRdb itself: fastp quality trimming at Q25, MiXCR clonotype calling, in-frame beta chains only. CDR3 protein duplicates are merged, each entry listing the most common genes and DNA. For this sample the table gives roughly 550,000 distinct CDR3 sequences, of which 20% to 25% were detected only once. The ten most abundant clones make up 2.8% of the sample. These same data were also listed under a study on T cells expressing NK-cell markers. As noted in the second study: The TCR beta cDNA libraries were made using 5'RACE template switching, a step that added both a universal primer site and unique molecular identifiers.

The specimen was CD4+ T cells sorted from PBMCs, collected approximately 12 days after vaccination. These TCRs come from a man between 50 and 59 years old who received an inactivated influenza vaccine. Donor details come from another sample of the same person, matched by shared clones.

The chain links TRBV7-6 to TRBJ1-6, with 8 bases that match TRBD1. The CDR3 is 15 residues long. CDR1 is SGHVS, CDR2 FNYEAQ, per germline. The V gene end was trimmed by 3 bases and the J gene end by 3 bases; junction bases not matched to a gene: 1. The CDR3 DNA sequence: TGTGCCAGCAGCTTCGGACAGGGCTATAATTCACCCCTCCACTTT. Translating gives CASSFGQGYNSPLHF.

The chain links TRBV6-1 to TRBJ2-7; D may correspond to TRBD1 or TRBD2 (5 bases each). Looked up from germline, CDR1 is MNHNS and CDR2 is SASEGT. V dropped 5 bases and J dropped 1 base, with 12 bases sitting between them. There are 14 residues in the CDR3. This CDR3 is CASSRDGPSYEQYF. CDR3 in DNA: TGTGCCAGCAGTAGGGACGGCCCTTCCTACGAGCAGTACTTC.

This clonotype has only a few counts. This sequence joins TRBV18 and TRBJ2-5; 7 nucleotides align to TRBD1. This CDR3 has 15 residues. V lost 3 bases, J lost 2 bases, and 6 bases stayed unmatched. Germline lookup yields CDR1 KGHSH and CDR2 LQKENI. Written as DNA, the CDR3 is TGTGCCAGCTCACCGAGGACAGGTCTACAAGAGACCCAGTACTTC. Translation gives CASSPRTGLQETQYF.

This rearrangement joins TRBV27 to TRBJ2-1; tentative D call: TRBD2 (6 bases). This CDR3 is built from 15 residues. Germline CDR1 and CDR2: MNHEY and SMNVEV (reference sequence). V was trimmed by 8 bases and J by 2 bases, leaving 16 bases between them. CDR3 nucleotide sequence: TGTGCCAGCGGAGAGAATAGCGGAGCCTACAATGAGCAGTTCTTC. Translated, it gives CASGENSGAYNEQFF.

This clonotype has a handful of counts. The V gene is TRBV19, the J gene TRBJ2-1; no definite D call. The CDR3 totals 15 residues. V was pared by 2 bases and J by 6 bases, with 14 bases between. CDR1 is LNHDA and CDR2 is SQIVND in the germline V gene (reference sequence). CDR3 DNA: TGTGCCAGTAGTATAATCGGGTCCTACCCCAATGAGCAGTTCTTC. It yields the protein CASSIIGSYPNEQFF.

In this sample, this clonotype turned up many times. The chain carries TRBV5-1 and TRBJ2-3; D is unclear. The germline CDR1 and CDR2 sequences are SGHRS and YFSETQ. CDR3 length: 13 amino acids. V was clipped by 5 bases and J by 2 bases, with 9 bases between them. CDR3 sequence (DNA): TGCGCCAGCAGGGCCACCACCACAGATACGCAGTATTTT. It codes for CASRATTTDTQYF. The entire variable domain, with the rest obtained from reference TRBV5-1 and TRBJ2-3, is as follows: KAGVTQTPRYLIKTRGQQVTLSCSPISGHRSVSWYQQTPGQGLQFLFEYFSETQRNKGNFPGRFSGRQFSNSRSEMNVSTLELGDSALYLCASRATTTDTQYFGPGTRLTVL.

This clonotype was picked up a small number of times. V and J are TRBV5-1 and TRBJ2-2, with 7 positions matching TRBD1. In germline, CDR1 is SGHRS, CDR2 YFSETQ. CDR3 size: 13 residues. With V trimmed by 4 bases and J by 7 bases, 4 bases remained unmatched. CDR3 DNA sequence: TGCGCCAGCAGCCCACAGGGGAACGGGGAGCTGTTTTTT. Encoded protein: CASSPQGNGELFF.

The CDR3 DNA follows: TGTGCCAGCAGCCGCGCGGGTCAGTCCTACGAGCAGTACTTC. Encoded protein: CASSRAGQSYEQYF. The genes are TRBV7-2 and TRBJ2-7, with D maybe TRBD2 (5 bases). The length of the CDR3 is 14 residues. CDR1 and CDR2 (germline): SGHTA, FQGNSA. Trimming stripped 5 bases from V and 1 base from J, with 12 bases between.

This clonotype came up a few times. The V gene is TRBV5-1, the J gene TRBJ2-6, with 7 bases lining up with TRBD1. Germline CDR1 is SGHRS and CDR2 is YFSETQ. V shed 9 bases, J shed 0 bases, and the junction held 9 bases outside the gene matches. The CDR3 consists of 16 residues. CDR3 in amino acids: CATSVGQSSGANVLTF. CDR3 coding DNA: TGCGCCACCTCCGTGGGACAGTCCTCTGGGGCCAACGTCCTGACTTTC. Full variable domain (rest looked up from reference TRBV5-1 and TRBJ2-6): KAGVTQTPRYLIKTRGQQVTLSCSPISGHRSVSWYQQTPGQGLQFLFEYFSETQRNKGNFPGRFSGRQFSNSRSEMNVSTLELGDSALYLCATSVGQSSGANVLTFGAGSRLTVL.

This clonotype was seen only a few times. The J gene is TRBJ2-1, the V gene TRBV20-1; 9 bases match TRBD2. Germline assignment: CDR1 DFQATT and CDR2 SNEGSKA (reference sequence). CDR3 size: 15 residues. J was trimmed by 4 bases and V by 6 bases; bases with no gene match: 10. CDR3 sequence: CSAHTGTSLYNEQFF. CDR3 nucleotides: TGCAGTGCACATACCGGGACTAGCCTATACAATGAGCAGTTCTTC.